Shown below are 3 T cell receptor beta chains from a single sample sequenced in a study of shared clonotypes between healthy human individuals (dated by TCRdb to 2018 to 2020). Libraries were prepared through the immunoSEQ multiplex PCR assay. The table was pulled from immuneACCESS by TCRdb, which kept in-frame rearrangements only. Such tables lose some clones; where checked, under half of the loss comes from unresolved V genes, and the rest has no known cause. The table for this sample lists a few million clones; more than 90% of them were counted only once. The ten largest clones add up to about 0.13% of the sample. Sample: naive CD4+ T cells sorted from blood. Interpreted using the paper, the cell subset or site label stands for: CD45RA+ positively selected. These TCRs come from a man aged 18-30 years in good health.

To note about this clone: Distinct nucleotide sequences in the sample also encode this CDR3. This chain uses TRBV5-6 with TRBJ2-3; D uncertain. Germline V gives CDR1 SGHDT, CDR2 YYEEEE. The CDR3 spans 12 residues. Trimming removed 0 bases from V and 5 bases from J, with 4 bases in between. CDR3 in DNA: TGTGCCAGCAGCTTGGGCTTAGATACGCAGTATTTT. It translates to CASSLGLDTQYF.

This rearrangement joins TRBV7-2 to TRBJ2-7; tentatively, D is TRBD1 or TRBD2 (5 bases each). The germline CDR1 and CDR2 sequences are SGHTA and FQGNSA. V lost 2 bases, J lost 5 bases, and 10 bases lay in between. The CDR3 has 13 residues. The DNA of the CDR3 is TGTGCCAGCAGCTTAAGTTGGGGGAACGAGCAGTACTTC. This gives the protein CASSLSWGNEQYF.

Notes on this clone: The sample holds other DNA sequences that translate to the same CDR3. The chain uses TRBV5-1 and TRBJ1-5; D gene unclear. This CDR3 contains 13 residues. Looked up from germline, CDR1 is SGHRS and CDR2 is YFSETQ. Trimming removed 0 bases from V and 5 bases from J, with 6 bases in between. CDR3: CASSLGKDQPQHF. The DNA of the CDR3 is TGCGCCAGCAGCTTGGGCAAAGATCAGCCCCAGCATTTT.